Below are 21 T cell receptor beta chains sequenced from a single sample in a study of cytomegalovirus exposure and HLA in healthy donors. Primers for the PCR totalled 60 Vbeta and 13 Jbeta. Sequencing used immunoSEQ multiplex PCR; TCRdb keeps in-frame clones, though not all of them. The table shows some 160,000 clones, with approximately 82% occurring only once. The sample comprised PBMCs. Receptors originate from a male donor in good health and CMV-seronegative.

The V call is TRBV5-6, the J call TRBJ2-2; the D is unclear. Germline V gene data show CDR1 as SGHDT and CDR2 as YYEEEE. The V and J ends lost 4 bases and 4 bases respectively, with 5 bases between them. The CDR3 has 12 residues. The CDR3 loop is CASSPGTGELFF. The CDR3 nucleotides are TGTGCCAGCAGCCCAGGCACCGGGGAGCTGTTTTTT.

This clone was recorded a few times. V gene TRBV11-1 combines with J gene TRBJ1-1, with 7 bases that match TRBD1. Germline CDR1 SGHAT, CDR2 FQDESV (reference sequence). J gave up 1 base and V 3 bases, and 5 bases lay outside the gene matches. The CDR3 length is 15 residues. The CDR3: CASSLVRGPNTEAFF. As DNA, the CDR3 is TGTGCCAGCAGCTTGGTAAGGGGGCCGAACACTGAAGCTTTCTTT.

This clone appeared a few times. J is TRBJ1-1 and V is TRBV19, with no clear D. The CDR3 is made up of 13 amino acids. V lost 3 bases and J 7 bases, leaving 12 bases between the germline ends. Germline V gives CDR1 LNHDA, CDR2 SQIVND (reference sequence). Here the CDR3 reads CASSIWSSGEAFF. DNA of the CDR3: TGTGCCAGTAGTATTTGGTCCAGTGGTGAAGCTTTCTTT.

The V call is TRBV6-1, the J call TRBJ1-5; D is uncertain. Between the trimmed V and J ends, which lost 6 bases and 5 bases, there was a span of 14 bases. The germline gives CDR1 MNHNS, CDR2 SASEGT. The CDR3 covers 14 residues. In DNA, the CDR3 is TGTGCCAGCAGCCCGGACGGGATTTATCAGCCCCAGCATTTT. Amino acid sequence: CASSPDGIYQPQHF.

V is TRBV14 and J is TRBJ2-1, with a tentative D call TRBD1 (5 bases). CDR3 size: 15 residues. Per the germline V gene, CDR1 is SGHDN and CDR2 is FVKESK. Trimming shortened V by 1 base and J by 6 bases, and 13 bases separated the two germline ends. In DNA, the CDR3 is TGTGCCAGCAGCCAAGTGCAGGGTCGAGCCAATGAGCAGTTCTTC. Its protein is CASSQVQGRANEQFF.

This sequence joins TRBV6-6 and TRBJ1-1, with D hard to call. The CDR3 is made up of 11 amino acids. Trimming removed 7 bases from V and 7 bases from J, with 10 bases in between. The germline V gene has CDR1 MNHNY and CDR2 SVGAGI (reference sequence). The DNA of the CDR3 is TGTGCCAGCACCAGCGGGGTTGAAGCTTTCTTT. Translating gives CASTSGVEAFF.

The V and J genes are TRBV19 and TRBJ1-5; 9 bases are shared with TRBD1. CDR3 length: 16 residues. Germline lookup yields CDR1 LNHDA and CDR2 SQIVND (reference sequence). V trimming: 6 bases; J trimming: 0 bases; junction bases outside the gene matches: 6. The CDR3, as DNA: TGTGCCAGTAGCTCCACAGGGGGCCATAGCAATCAGCCCCAGCATTTT. As protein: CASSSTGGHSNQPQHF.

This clone was found once. The rearrangement joins TRBV11-2 to TRBJ2-1, with a tentative D call TRBD1 (6 bases). Trimming stripped 0 bases from V and 14 bases from J, with 14 bases between. Germline V lookup: CDR1 SGHAT, CDR2 FQNNGV. The CDR3 runs to 13 residues. The CDR3 is CASSLDRGYLEFF. The CDR3 nucleotides read TGTGCCAGCAGCTTAGATAGGGGGTATTTGGAGTTCTTC.

The CDR3 spells CASTTGTSEAQETQYF. The CDR3, as DNA: TGTGCCAGCACCACCGGGACTAGCGAGGCCCAAGAGACCCAGTACTTC. V gene TRBV27 combines with J gene TRBJ2-5; 10 nucleotides match TRBD2. Per the germline V gene, CDR1 is MNHEY and CDR2 is SMNVEV (reference sequence). Trimming removed 7 bases from V and 1 base from J; junction bases left unmatched: 9. The CDR3 is made up of 16 amino acids.

The chain recombines TRBV6-6 with TRBJ2-1, with 14 bases fitting TRBD2. The germline gives CDR1 MNHNY, CDR2 SVGAGI (reference sequence). Trimming removed 2 bases from V and 8 bases from J; junction bases left unmatched: 2. The CDR3 totals 15 residues. CDR3 region: CASSYRGLAGDEQFF. For the CDR3, the DNA is TGTGCCAGCAGTTACCGGGGACTAGCGGGGGATGAGCAGTTCTTC.

Worth noting for this clone: A read error may produce the germline difference seen at one junction end. The chain couples TRBV7-7 to TRBJ2-2; 14 nucleotides match TRBD2. The CDR3 spans 18 residues. Germline V CDR1 and CDR2: SSHAT, FNYEAQ (reference sequence). CDR3 sequence reads: CASSPGLAGASNTGELFF. The CDR3 coding sequence is TGTGCTAGCAGCCCGGGACTAGCGGGGGCCTCGAACACCGGGGAGCTGTTTTTT.

This clone was seen only a few times. This chain links TRBV19 with TRBJ2-7; 11 positions agree with TRBD1. V shed 4 bases and J 3 bases; nucleotides not matched to a gene: 8. The CDR3 has 16 residues. CDR1 is LNHDA and CDR2 is SQIVND in the germline V gene (reference sequence). In DNA, the CDR3 is TGTGCCAGTAGTAGATTCGGGACAGGGGGAGACTACGAGCAGTACTTC. Translated: CASSRFGTGGDYEQYF.

V is TRBV11-2 and J is TRBJ2-3; 7 bases align to TRBD1. There are 15 residues in the CDR3. In germline, CDR1 is SGHAT, CDR2 FQNNGV. The ends lost 5 bases at V and 2 bases at J; junction bases unmatched: 7. CDR3 sequence reads: CASSTRTGHTDTQYF. The DNA for the CDR3 is TGTGCCAGCAGCACAAGGACAGGTCACACAGATACGCAGTATTTT.

The J gene is TRBJ2-7, the V gene TRBV7-2; tentative D call: TRBD2 (5 bases). In germline, CDR1 is SGHTA, CDR2 FQGNSA. V lost 8 bases, J lost 2 bases, and 16 bases lay in between. The CDR3 spans 14 residues. The CDR3 protein is CASEPGEGTYEQYF. CDR3 DNA: TGTGCCAGCGAACCAGGTGAGGGAACCTACGAGCAGTACTTC.

V gene TRBV11-2 combines with J gene TRBJ2-2, with TRBD2 matching 8 bases. CDR1 and CDR2 from the germline V gene are SGHAT and FQNNGV. V was clipped by 5 bases and J by 7 bases; unmatched bases: 9. The CDR3 contains 15 residues. The CDR3 sequence: CASSLRGGQVGELFF. CDR3 DNA sequence: TGTGCCAGCAGCCTCCGGGGGGGGCAGGTCGGGGAGCTGTTTTTT.

J is TRBJ1-1 and V is TRBV7-8; D possibly corresponds to TRBD1 (6 bases). This CDR3 has 15 residues. Trimming removed 2 bases at V and 1 base at J, with 11 bases between. Looked up from germline, CDR1 is SGHVS and CDR2 is FQNEAQ. The CDR3 spells CASSLSRTANTEAFF. The CDR3, as DNA: TGTGCCAGCAGCTTAAGTCGGACAGCGAACACTGAAGCTTTCTTT.

The rearrangement links TRBV15 to TRBJ2-3, with TRBD1 matching 7 bases. Germline assignment: CDR1 LNHNV and CDR2 YYDKDF (reference sequence). This CDR3 has 16 residues. V lost 0 bases and J lost 9; bases outside the gene matches: 12. The CDR3 loop is CATSRDRTGAWGTQYF. DNA of the CDR3: TGTGCCACCAGCAGAGATCGGACAGGAGCTTGGGGGACGCAGTATTTT.

The J gene is TRBJ2-2, the V gene TRBV25-1; 7 bases agree with TRBD2. The CDR3 totals 13 residues. CDR1 is MGHDK, CDR2 SYGVNS, per germline. The J segment lost 7 bases and the V segment lost 4 bases, leaving 3 bases of the junction unmatched. CDR3 sequence reads: CASSGEGHGELFF. CDR3 nucleotides: TGTGCCAGCAGTGGGGAGGGTCACGGGGAGCTGTTTTTT. The whole variable domain, filled in from reference TRBV25-1 and TRBJ2-2, reads EADIYQTPRYLVIGTGKKITLECSQTMGHDKMYWYQQDPGMELHLIHYSYGVNSTEKGDLSSESTVSRIRTEHFPLTLESARPSHTSQYLCASSGEGHGELFFGEGSRLTVL.

The chain joins TRBV18 to TRBJ2-1; tentative D call: TRBD2 (6 bases). CDR1 and CDR2 from the germline V gene are KGHSH and LQKENI. The CDR3 covers 16 residues. V was shortened by 2 bases and J by 4 bases, with 15 bases between the two germline ends. The CDR3 reads CASSPKKAGPYNEQFF. DNA of the CDR3: TGTGCCAGCTCACCAAAAAAGGCGGGACCTTACAATGAGCAGTTCTTC.

V is TRBV18 and J is TRBJ2-7; TRBD1 matches 9 bases. The CDR3 length is 14 residues. From germline, CDR1 is KGHSH and CDR2 LQKENI. V shed 3 bases, J shed 7 bases, and the junction held 7 bases outside the gene matches. CDR3 DNA sequence: TGTGCCAGCTCACCCCGGGACAGGGCGGGGGAGCAGTACTTC. This sequence encodes CASSPRDRAGEQYF.

This clone has only a few counts. This chain links TRBV5-1 with TRBJ1-4; weak D call: TRBD1 (6 bases). V was pared by 4 bases and J by 4 bases, with 14 bases between. The V gene's germline CDR1 is SGHRS and CDR2 YFSETQ. The CDR3 spans 15 residues. The CDR3 DNA follows: TGCGCCAGCAGCGTTATGGGGGACAATAATGAAAAACTGTTTTTT. Translating gives CASSVMGDNNEKLFF. The variable domain in full, completed from reference TRBV5-1 and TRBJ1-4, reads KAGVTQTPRYLIKTRGQQVTLSCSPISGHRSVSWYQQTPGQGLQFLFEYFSETQRNKGNFPGRFSGRQFSNSRSEMNVSTLELGDSALYLCASSVMGDNNEKLFFGSGTQLSVL.